These T cell receptor beta chains were read from a single sample in a study of blood T cell repertoires in COVID-19. Libraries were prepared by immunoSEQ multiplex PCR; TCRdb keeps only in-frame clonotypes and omits some of them. The sample shows about 140,000 clones, 88% of them seen only once. Sequenced input: peripheral blood. The source of these receptors is a human donor with COVID-19, enrolled during active disease. The donor label of this sample is uncertain. The conserved cysteine and the conserved F or W are not part of the CDR3 here. The order of the fields is V gene, J gene, CDR3 protein.

TRBV9	TRBJ2-1	ASSPGRAEQF
TRBV10-2	TRBJ1-3	ASSESMGSTIY
TRBV7-3	TRBJ2-5	ASSLSGWETQY
TRBV6-5	TRBJ2-1	ASSRDRGFYNEQF
TRBV12-5	TRBJ1-2	ASGDGTFDGYT
TRBV29-1	TRBJ2-5	SVEERGGNLETQY
TRBV6-5	TRBJ2-7	ASIPRESYEQY
TRBV10-3	TRBJ1-6	AIRGQVNSPLH
TRBV27	TRBJ1-5	ASSFGGYSNQPQH
TRBV12-3/TRBV12-4	TRBJ1-1	ASSLDRSTEAF
TRBV5-6	TRBJ1-3	ASSPAGGPGNTIY
TRBV4-2	TRBJ2-1	ASSQRLAGDYNEQF
TRBV9	TRBJ2-7	ASSVASGVYEQY
TRBV9	TRBJ1-3	ASSVGTQGGNTIY
TRBV27	TRBJ1-5	ASSLTLQPQH
TRBV28	TRBJ1-1	ASSLDRAEAF
TRBV3-1/TRBV3-2	TRBJ2-7	ASSSPGLAGYEQY
TRBV3-1/TRBV3-2	TRBJ1-4	ASSQDKGIEANEKLF
TRBV18	TRBJ2-3	ASSPSGGGDTQY
TRBV24-1	TRBJ1-5	ATSDFPGKANQPQH
TRBV6-5	TRBJ1-6	ASSYRLAPLH
TRBV19	TRBJ1-5	ASHSYSGLNSNQPQH
TRBV12-5	TRBJ2-5	ASGLGRDTENQETQY
TRBV5-5	TRBJ2-7	ASSPGQSFYEQY
TRBV5-4	TRBJ2-7	ASSFGTSTYEQY
TRBV12-5	TRBJ1-2	ASAGGKYGYT
TRBV7-9	TRBJ2-1	ASSQGTGHNEQF
TRBV5-6	TRBJ2-7	ASSTGLGSIEQY
TRBV11-2	TRBJ1-2	ASSLDRTTNYGYT
TRBV2	TRBJ2-7	ASRDRGIWAGEQY
TRBV5-1	TRBJ2-1	ASSLGLAGYNEQF
TRBV5-5	TRBJ2-3	ASSMLQGTSTDTQY
TRBV7-3	TRBJ2-2	ASSLSSRGAGELF
TRBV7-8	TRBJ1-3	ASSSTSATGSGNTIY
TRBV18	TRBJ1-2	ASSLKDRGFYGYT
TRBV7-3	TRBJ2-5	ASSPGQGQETQY
TRBV11-3	TRBJ1-2	ASSLGGNYGYT
TRBV12-3/TRBV12-4	TRBJ1-1	ASSLGQGRKAF
TRBV6-5	TRBJ1-1	ASSYSYSNTEAF
TRBV4-1	TRBJ2-7	ASSQVAESSYEQY